This TCR beta chain was obtained from a study of blood T cells in healthy people across ages. Trimming took 2 bases from V and 3 from J; bases not matched to a gene: 1. The CDR3 consists of 14 residues. In germline, CDR1 is SGHTA, CDR2 FQGTGA. Combining a sample-barcoded 5' primer with a J-beta primer mix, a second PCR ran for roughly 6 to 11 cycles. TCRdb reprocessed the 5' RACE reads with MiXCR, giving one entry per CDR3 protein. The sample has hundreds of thousands of distinct CDR3 sequences, approximately 49% seen once. Material: blood. The clonotype originates from a woman between 55 and 75 years old in good health. This chain joins TRBV7-3 and TRBJ2-7; 10 nucleotides line up with TRBD1. The CDR3 sequence is CASSLGDRGYEQYF. The CDR3 region has the DNA TGTGCCAGCAGCTTAGGGGACAGGGGCTACGAGCAGTACTTC.